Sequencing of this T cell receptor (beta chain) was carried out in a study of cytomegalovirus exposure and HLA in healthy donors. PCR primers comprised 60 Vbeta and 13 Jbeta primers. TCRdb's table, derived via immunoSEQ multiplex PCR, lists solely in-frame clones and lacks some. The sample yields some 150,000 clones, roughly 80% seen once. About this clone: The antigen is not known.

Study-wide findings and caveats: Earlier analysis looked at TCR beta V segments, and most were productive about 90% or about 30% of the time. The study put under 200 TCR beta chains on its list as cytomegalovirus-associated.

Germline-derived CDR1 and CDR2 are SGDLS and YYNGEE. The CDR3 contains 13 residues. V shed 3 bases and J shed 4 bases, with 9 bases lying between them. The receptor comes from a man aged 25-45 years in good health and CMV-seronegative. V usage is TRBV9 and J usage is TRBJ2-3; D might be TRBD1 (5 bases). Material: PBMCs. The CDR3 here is CASSALTADTQYF. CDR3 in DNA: TGTGCCAGCAGCGCGCTGACAGCAGATACGCAGTATTTT.